This entry lists 20 T cell receptor beta chains sequenced from one sample in a study of neurological immune-mediated disorders (dated 2019 in TCRdb). The library came from 5' RACE. This sample was sequenced with an Illumina HiSeq 2500. The public reads were run again by TCRdb, first through fastp at Q25 and then through MiXCR, and only productive beta chains were kept. Each record represents a unique CDR3 protein, reported with the most common genes and DNA among its rows. The sample has around 80,000 distinct CDR3 sequences on record, over 9% of them singletons. Of the sample, roughly 1.8% falls within the top ten clones. The sequencing input was PBMCs. The source is a man aged 40-49 years in good health.

This clonotype was seen at least ten times. V usage is TRBV10-3 and J usage is TRBJ2-3; tentatively, D is TRBD2 (7 bases). Trimming cost V 11 bases and J 2 bases, with 14 bases left between them. Germline loops: CDR1 ENHRY, CDR2 SYGVKD. The CDR3 length is 13 residues. The chain's CDR3 is CAVGGGITDTQYF. CDR3 DNA: TGTGCCGTAGGGGGGGGGATCACAGATACGCAGTATTTT.

This clonotype was recorded at least ten times. The rearrangement joins TRBV5-1 to TRBJ2-3; D uncertain. Germline V CDR1 and CDR2: SGHRS, YFSETQ. V lost 0 bases to trimming and J lost 2 bases, with 7 bases between them. The CDR3 is made up of 14 amino acids. This chain's CDR3 is CASSLGSLTDTQYF. In nucleotides, the CDR3 is TGCGCCAGCAGCTTGGGCAGCCTCACAGATACGCAGTATTTT.

This clonotype was counted ten times or more. This rearrangement joins TRBV5-1 to TRBJ2-7; D remains unclear. Trimming stripped 2 bases from V and 5 bases from J, with 5 bases between. Germline CDR1 and CDR2: SGHRS and YFSETQ. This CDR3 has 11 residues. DNA for the CDR3: TGCGCCAGCAGCTTCGGTCACGAGCAGTACTTC. Its translation: CASSFGHEQYF.

This clonotype was picked up a small number of times. The gene calls are TRBV14 and TRBJ2-3; 9 nucleotides match TRBD2. V trimming: 0 bases; J trimming: 2 bases; junction bases outside the gene matches: 6. Germline V gives CDR1 SGHDN, CDR2 FVKESK. This CDR3 comprises 17 residues. The CDR3: CASSQDLRGGDTDTQYF. The DNA of the CDR3 is TGTGCCAGCAGCCAAGATCTGCGCGGGGGGGACACAGATACGCAGTATTTT.

This clonotype occurred many times. This sequence joins TRBV7-9 and TRBJ1-1; D not resolved. Trimming removed 5 bases at V and 1 base at J, with 5 bases between. CDR1 and CDR2 (germline): SEHNR, FQNEAQ (reference sequence). The CDR3 length is 12 residues. The CDR3 DNA follows: TGTGCCAGCAGCGAGGGGAACACTGAAGCTTTCTTT. Residues: CASSEGNTEAFF.

This clonotype was recorded many times. The rearrangement uses TRBV20-1 and TRBJ1-1; 9 bases align to TRBD1. CDR3 size: 12 residues. Looked up from germline, CDR1 is DFQATT and CDR2 is SNEGSKA (reference sequence). The CDR3, as DNA: TGCAGAACAGGGGGCACGAACACTGAAGCTTTCTTT. Translating it yields CRTGGTNTEAFF.

This clonotype was observed a handful of times. This chain joins TRBV19 and TRBJ1-1, with TRBD1 matching over 8 bases. CDR3 length: 14 residues. The V segment lost 8 bases and the J segment 4 bases; nucleotides outside the gene matches: 9. From germline, CDR1 is LNHDA and CDR2 SQIVND (reference sequence). The CDR3 region is CASSPDRVGTEAFF. In DNA form, the CDR3 reads TGTGCCAGTTCCCCGGACAGGGTCGGCACTGAAGCTTTCTTT.

The sample holds many counts of this clonotype. This rearrangement joins TRBV28 to TRBJ1-1; D gene unclear. This CDR3 is 11 amino acids long. The germline gives CDR1 MDHEN, CDR2 SYDVKM. The germline V and J ends were trimmed by 5 bases and 6 bases, with 7 bases remaining between them. The CDR3 is CASSPRAEAFF. DNA for the CDR3: TGTGCCAGCAGTCCAAGGGCTGAAGCTTTCTTT.

This clonotype was recorded many times. The chain carries TRBV7-3 and TRBJ1-2; 7 nucleotides agree with TRBD1. The CDR3 consists of 13 residues. The germline gives CDR1 SGHTA, CDR2 FQGTGA. With V trimmed by 1 base and J by 8 bases, 4 bases remained unmatched. The CDR3 protein is CASSLRQGLGYTF. Here the CDR3 DNA reads TGTGCCAGCAGCTTAAGACAGGGCTTAGGCTACACCTTC.

This clonotype was seen many times. The V call is TRBV5-1, the J call TRBJ2-3, with 13 bases lining up with TRBD2. Germline V CDR1 and CDR2: SGHRS, YFSETQ. This CDR3 is 16 amino acids long. V lost 4 bases to trimming and J lost 3 bases; unmatched junction nucleotides: 5. CDR3: CASSTGTSGATDTQYF. The CDR3 DNA reads as TGCGCCAGCAGCACCGGGACTAGCGGGGCGACAGATACGCAGTATTTT.

This clonotype was recorded at least ten times. This rearrangement joins TRBV7-2 to TRBJ2-1; a weak D match, TRBD2 (5 bases). The CDR3 totals 14 residues. CDR1 and CDR2 (germline): SGHTA, FQGNSA. Trimming cost V 1 base and J 15 bases, with 19 bases left between them. CDR3 DNA: TGTGCCAGCAGCTTAGGGGAGAGGCGGCAGCCCGCGTTCTTC. Translation: CASSLGERRQPAFF.

By sample fraction, this clonotype is medium-sized. The chain recombines TRBV12-3 or TRBV12-4 with TRBJ2-2; D unclear. Trimming took off 8 bases at V and 6 bases at J, with 10 bases between the two ends. The CDR3 is 12 amino acids. The CDR3 reads CASLRVSGELFF. DNA for the CDR3: TGTGCCAGCCTTCGGGTTTCCGGGGAGCTGTTTTTT.

This clonotype was found many times. The J gene is TRBJ1-2, the V gene TRBV9; a weak D match, TRBD1 (6 bases). Germline CDR1 is SGDLS and CDR2 is YYNGEE. The CDR3 is 15 residues long. Trimming left V 4 bases short and J 5 bases short, with 18 bases between. CDR3 loop: CASSPGAGELYGYTF. The CDR3 DNA reads TGTGCCAGCAGCCCGGGGGCAGGGGAATTATATGGCTACACCTTC. Full variable domain (missing parts from reference TRBV9 and TRBJ1-2): DSGVTQTPKHLITATGQRVTLRCSPRSGDLSVYWYQQSLDQGLQFLIQYYNGEERAKGNILERFSAQQFPDLHSELNLSSLELGDSALYFCASSPGAGELYGYTFGSGTRLTVV.

This clonotype was found many times. V gene TRBV7-2 combines with J gene TRBJ2-1; possibly TRBD1 or TRBD2 for D (5 bases each). The CDR3 consists of 14 residues. The germline V gene encodes CDR1 SGHTA and CDR2 FQGNSA. V was cut by 2 bases and J by 6 bases, with 11 bases left in between. The CDR3 sequence: CASSLSWGSNEQFF. The CDR3 DNA reads as TGTGCCAGCAGCTTATCGTGGGGGAGCAATGAGCAGTTCTTC. Complete variable domain (other parts from reference TRBV7-2 and TRBJ2-1): GAGVSQSPSNKVTEKGKDVELRCDPISGHTALYWYRQSLGQGLEFLIYFQGNSAPDKSGLPSDRFSAERTGGSVSTLTIQRTQQEDSAVYLCASSLSWGSNEQFFGPGTRLTVL.

This clonotype has at least ten counts. The V and J genes are TRBV12-3 or TRBV12-4 and TRBJ2-2, with 7 nucleotides matching TRBD1. V shed 2 bases and J 8 bases; nucleotides not matched to a gene: 11. The CDR3 covers 16 residues. The CDR3 DNA is TGTGCCAGCAGTTTAAATTGGCCAGGGGGAGCGGGGGAGCTGTTTTTT. Protein product: CASSLNWPGGAGELFF.

This chain connects TRBV27 to TRBJ2-1; D is possibly TRBD1 (6 bases). CDR1 is MNHEY, CDR2 SMNVEV, per germline (reference sequence). This CDR3 has 15 residues. V was cut by 3 bases and J by 4 bases, with 13 bases left in between. CDR3 nucleotides: TGTGCCAGCAGTTTGGAAGGGGGAAGGTACAATGAGCAGTTCTTC. Its translation: CASSLEGGRYNEQFF.

In this sample, this clonotype turned up many times. The chain couples TRBV5-1 to TRBJ2-7; 10 nucleotides align to TRBD2. Losses at the gene ends were 4 bases for V and 0 bases for J; bases not matched to a gene: 7. Germline CDR1 SGHRS, CDR2 YFSETQ. The CDR3 sequence is 16 residues long. The CDR3 DNA follows: TGCGCCAGCAGCACTAAACTAGCGGGGAGCTCCTACGAGCAGTACTTC. Protein: CASSTKLAGSSYEQYF.

There are many counts of this clonotype. This chain joins TRBV11-2 and TRBJ2-7, with 7 bases identical to TRBD1. The trim removed 6 bases at V and 1 base at J, leaving 12 bases unmatched. The CDR3 has 16 amino acids. Germline-derived CDR1 and CDR2 are SGHAT and FQNNGV. The CDR3 DNA sequence: TGTGCCAGCAGTCGTACTACAGGGGTTTCGTCCTACGAGCAGTACTTC. Translated: CASSRTTGVSSYEQYF.

CDR3 sequence reads: CASSSRTSGEDYNEQFF. The CDR3 DNA reads TGTGCCAGCAGCTCTCGGACTAGCGGAGAAGACTACAATGAGCAGTTCTTC. The chain links TRBV7-9 to TRBJ2-1, with 10 bases matching TRBD2. Germline V gene sequence: CDR1 SEHNR, CDR2 FQNEAQ (reference sequence). V was pared by 4 bases and J by 3 bases, with 9 bases of the junction left unmatched. The CDR3 consists of 17 residues. Filled out from reference TRBV7-9 and TRBJ2-1, the complete variable domain reads DTGVSQNPRHKITKRGQNVTFRCDPISEHNRLYWYRQTLGQGPEFLTYFQNEAQLEKSRLLSDRFSAERPKGSFSTLEIQRTEQGDSAMYLCASSSRTSGEDYNEQFFGPGTRLTVL.

This clonotype was counted many times. The chain combines TRBV30 with TRBJ1-2; no clear D. The CDR3 is 11 amino acids. V dropped 5 bases and J dropped 4 bases, with 8 bases sitting between them. Per the germline V gene, CDR1 is GTSNPN and CDR2 is SVGIG (reference sequence). DNA of the CDR3: TGTGCCTGGTGGGCCTTCTATGGCTACACCTTC. Translating gives CAWWAFYGYTF.